Reported below is one T cell receptor (beta chain). The data derive from a study of shared clonotypes between healthy human individuals. Some clones are missing from TCRdb's copy, which holds only in-frame ones; the method was immunoSEQ multiplex PCR. The table lists around 580,000 clones, more than 95% of them singletons. Positive CCR7 selection of CD45RO-negative cells yielded the naive CD8 cells, and terminally differentiated effector memory CD45RA+ cells were excluded. Material for sequencing was naive CD8+ T cells sorted from blood. The sequence came from a man aged 25-40 years in good health.

The CDR3 sequence is CASSVEGDIRETQYF. The DNA of the CDR3 is TGTGCCAGCAGCGTAGAGGGGGACATCCGAGAGACCCAGTACTTC. V usage is TRBV9 and J usage is TRBJ2-5; D is perhaps TRBD1 (6 bases). V lost 0 bases, J lost 4 bases, and 13 bases lay in between. Germline CDR1 reads SGDLS; CDR2 reads YYNGEE. The CDR3 has 15 amino acids.